The rows below give T cell receptor beta chains drawn from one sample of a study. TCRdb keeps only in-frame clones here, not all; method: immunoSEQ multiplex PCR. The sample carries under 65,000 clones, over 85% recorded once. The specimen was PBMCs. Every receptor here comes from a man aged 40-49 years with rheumatoid arthritis. The CDR3 runs from the conserved cysteine through the conserved F or W. Fields, in order: clone size, CDR3 length, V gene, J gene, D gene, CDR3 DNA, CDR3 protein. The D gene is left open where the match is weak. Rows may omit the clone size; those that give it use once, few, many or a size class.

>-|16|TRBV27|TRBJ1-2|TRBD1
TGTGCCAGCAGTTTATCCCGACTTGACAGGGACTATGGCTACACCTTC
CASSLSRLDRDYGYTF
>few|14|TRBV5-4|TRBJ1-4|-
TGTGCCAGCAGCTACGTCCCAAAGAGTGAAAAACTGTTTTTT
CASSYVPKSEKLFF
>-|15|TRBV9|TRBJ2-5|TRBD1
TGTGCCAGCAGCTCAGAGGACAGGGGGAAGGAGACCCAGTACTTC
CASSSEDRGKETQYF
>-|18|TRBV18|TRBJ2-2|TRBD2
TGTGCCAGCTCACCACCCGGACTAGCGGGAGTTTCCTCCGGGGAGCTGTTTTTT
CASSPPGLAGVSSGELFF
>-|17|TRBV10-2|TRBJ1-5|-
TGCGCCAGCAGTGAGGGACCCCCGGGACCAGACAATCAGCCCCAGCATTTT
CASSEGPPGPDNQPQHF
>-|15|TRBV28|TRBJ1-5|-
TGTGCCAGCAGTGTACCACAGGGATACAATCAGCCCCAGCATTTT
CASSVPQGYNQPQHF
>-|13|TRBV2|TRBJ2-2|TRBD1
TGTGCCAGCAGCGTCAGGGGGTCGGGGGAGCTGTTTTTT
CASSVRGSGELFF
>-|13|TRBV24-1|TRBJ1-1|-
TGTGCCACCAGTCCCGGGGGGGGCACTGAAGCTTTCTTT
CATSPGGGTEAFF
>-|14|TRBV11-2|TRBJ2-2|TRBD2
TGTGCCAGCAGCCGGGACTATCGCACCGGGGAGCTGTTTTTT
CASSRDYRTGELFF
>-|12|TRBV7-9|TRBJ1-5|-
TGTGCCAGCAGGAGAACCTCTCAGCCCCAGCATTTT
CASRRTSQPQHF
>-|14|TRBV25-1|TRBJ2-2|-
TGTGCCAGCAGTGAATCCAAGAACACCGGGGAGCTGTTTTTT
CASSESKNTGELFF
>-|16|TRBV9|TRBJ2-3|TRBD1
TGTGCCAGCAGCGTGCGGACAGGGGCCTTGGCAGATACGCAGTATTTT
CASSVRTGALADTQYF
>-|20|TRBV18|TRBJ1-1|-
TGTGCCAGCTCACGTTCAACTGCGATCCCAGCGGCAGTCCATAACACTGAAGCTTTCTTT
CASSRSTAIPAAVHNTEAFF
>-|15|TRBV6-2/TRBV6-3|TRBJ2-7|TRBD2
TGTGCCAGCAGTCACGGACTAGCGGGAGTCTCCGAGCAGTACTTC
CASSHGLAGVSEQYF
>-|15|TRBV4-3|TRBJ2-5|-
TGCGCCAGCAGCCAAGATTATAACAGCCAAGAGACCCAGTACTTC
CASSQDYNSQETQYF
>-|13|TRBV6-5|TRBJ1-1|TRBD1
TGTGCCAGCAGATGGACAGGTCACACTGAAGCTTTCTTT
CASRWTGHTEAFF
>-|15|TRBV6-2/TRBV6-3|TRBJ2-1|TRBD2
TGTGCCAGCAGCCCGGGACTAGCGGGGCTCAGGGAGCAGTTCTTC
CASSPGLAGLREQFF
>-|18|TRBV30|TRBJ1-5|-
TGTGCCTGGAGTTTTGGACCGGAACCGAGACATAGCAATCAGCCCCAGCATTTT
CAWSFGPEPRHSNQPQHF
>-|13|TRBV12-3/TRBV12-4|TRBJ2-7|-
TGTGCCAGCAGCCCCAGGGGGGGTTACGAGCAGTACTTC
CASSPRGGYEQYF
>-|17|TRBV5-5|TRBJ2-6|TRBD1
TGTGCCAGCAGCCCGGGACAGGGCTTTTCTGGGGCCAACGTCCTGACTTTC
CASSPGQGFSGANVLTF
>-|15|TRBV27|TRBJ2-3|TRBD2
TGTGCCAGCAGTAGCGGGAGGGCCTTTATCGATACGCAGTATTTT
CASSSGRAFIDTQYF
>-|13|TRBV6-6|TRBJ2-1|-
TGTGCCAGCCGAGAGTGGGCTTACAATGAGCAGTTCTTC
CASREWAYNEQFF
>once|14|TRBV6-5|TRBJ2-7|TRBD1
TGTGCCAGCAGTTATGGGACAGGACCCTACGAGCAGTACTTC
CASSYGTGPYEQYF
>-|15|TRBV4-1|TRBJ1-2|-
TGCGCCAGCAGCCCCTCGCTAGGGGGGCTTTATGGCTACACCTTC
CASSPSLGGLYGYTF
>-|14|TRBV5-5|TRBJ2-7|-
TGTGCCAGCAGCTTGGAGGCCATCTCCTACGAGCAGTACTTC
CASSLEAISYEQYF
>-|15|TRBV28|TRBJ1-1|-
TGTGCCAGCAGTTTAATAACTCGACAGGACACTGAAGCTTTCTTT
CASSLITRQDTEAFF
>-|12|TRBV15|TRBJ2-5|-
TGTGCCTCCTCTCCGGGGGAAGAGACCCAGTACTTC
CASSPGEETQYF
>-|9|TRBV20-1|TRBJ1-5|-
TGCAGTGCCGGCCAGCCCCAGCATTTT
CSAGQPQHF
>-|15|TRBV19|TRBJ1-1|-
TGTGCCAGTAGCCCAGGACAGCTCATGAACACTGAAGCTTTCTTT
CASSPGQLMNTEAFF
>-|16|TRBV5-5|TRBJ2-6|-
TGTGCCAGCAGCTTGGACAGGACGGCTGGGGCCAACGTCCTGACTTTC
CASSLDRTAGANVLTF
>-|16|TRBV27|TRBJ2-1|TRBD2
TGTGCCAGCAGTTTTATAGCGGGGGGGCTCGTGAATGAGCAGTTCTTC
CASSFIAGGLVNEQFF
>-|15|TRBV5-1|TRBJ1-2|-
TGCGCCAGCAGCTTGGGGACGAGCTCTCGCTATGGCTACACCTTC
CASSLGTSSRYGYTF
>-|12|TRBV9|TRBJ1-4|-
TGTGCCAGCAGCGCCGACAGTGGAAAACTGTTTTTT
CASSADSGKLFF
>-|16|TRBV6-5|TRBJ2-1|TRBD2
TGTGCCAGCAGTTACTCGAGAGGACTAGGAGCTGGGGAGCAGTTCTTC
CASSYSRGLGAGEQFF
>-|15|TRBV5-5|TRBJ2-7|-
TGTGCCAGCAGCTTGGAGAACTATAGCTCCTACGAGCAGTACTTC
CASSLENYSSYEQYF
>-|20|TRBV29-1|TRBJ2-7|TRBD1
TGCAGCGTTGAATTCGGGGCCGTGGGACAGGGCCCTTTGGTCTCCTACGAGCAGTACTTC
CSVEFGAVGQGPLVSYEQYF
>once|13|TRBV6-5|TRBJ1-4|TRBD1
TGTGCCAGCAGTTACAGGGGGCAGGAAAAACTGTTTTTT
CASSYRGQEKLFF
>once|15|TRBV5-4|TRBJ2-3|-
TGTGCCAGCAGCTTACAAGGGTCCCAGGGGGATACGCAGTATTTT
CASSLQGSQGDTQYF
>once|13|TRBV25-1|TRBJ1-5|-
TGTGCCAGCAGTGATGGCCGTAATCAGCCCCAGCATTTT
CASSDGRNQPQHF
>-|14|TRBV4-2|TRBJ1-1|-
TGTGCCAGCAGCCAAGTAGCAGGCTTCACTGAAGCTTTCTTT
CASSQVAGFTEAFF
>-|16|TRBV5-4|TRBJ1-6|-
TGTGCCAGCAGCTTGGGGGGCACCAAGGGCGTTTCACCCCTCCACTTT
CASSLGGTKGVSPLHF
>-|13|TRBV24-1|TRBJ2-1|-
TGTGCCACCAGTGATGGAGGTAGGGTCGAGCAGTTCTTC
CATSDGGRVEQFF
>-|11|TRBV20-1|TRBJ1-4|-
TGCAGTGTTGGGACTAATGAAAAACTGTTTTTT
CSVGTNEKLFF
>-|14|TRBV18|TRBJ2-1|TRBD1
TGTGCCAGCTCACCGGGACAGGGCTACAATGAGCAGTTCTTC
CASSPGQGYNEQFF
>-|14|TRBV7-2|TRBJ2-7|TRBD1
TGTGCCAGCAGCTCAGACAGGGTGAACTACGAGCAGTACTTC
CASSSDRVNYEQYF
>-|19|TRBV19|TRBJ2-1|-
TGTGCCAGTAGTTCACCGGGACTTTTAGGGAAGGGTCCAAAATATGAGCAGTTCTTC
CASSSPGLLGKGPKYEQFF
>-|16|TRBV7-9|TRBJ2-7|-
TGTGCCAGCAGCTTAGGATGGCGACAGGACTCCTACGAGCAGTACTTC
CASSLGWRQDSYEQYF
>-|15|TRBV3-1/TRBV3-2|TRBJ1-1|TRBD1
TGTGCCAGCAGCCCACGGGACAGGGTTAGAACTGAAGCTTTCTTT
CASSPRDRVRTEAFF
>-|16|TRBV10-3|TRBJ2-2|-
TGTGCCATCAGTGCCGGGGTGAAGGGACGGACCGGGGAGCTGTTTTTT
CAISAGVKGRTGELFF